The 17 T cell receptor beta chains below all came from one sample that was sequenced in a study of OX40 agonist ivuxolimab in advanced cancers. The assay was immunoSEQ multiplex PCR, and TCRdb's table has in-frame clones only and misses some. The table has roughly 49,000 clones, approximately 87% seen once; the top ten hold 10%. The sequences come from CD4+ or CD8+ T cells sorted from blood, collected in a trial of the OX40 agonist ivuxolimab. The source of these receptors is an adult with an advanced solid tumor such as melanoma, head and neck, liver or kidney cancer.

This chain connects TRBV11-3 to TRBJ1-2; no clear D gene. The V gene lost 2 bases and the J gene lost 4 bases, with 11 bases spanning the gap. CDR1 is SGHNT and CDR2 is YENEEA in the germline V gene. This CDR3 region has 14 residues. The DNA of the CDR3 is TGTGCCAGCAGCTTATCTCGGGGTGGCTATGGCTACACCTTC. Translation: CASSLSRGGYGYTF.

The V call is TRBV7-6, the J call TRBJ2-5; D not resolved. Between the trimmed V and J ends, which lost 5 bases and 7 bases, there was a span of 17 bases. The CDR3 consists of 14 residues. Germline assignment: CDR1 SGHVS and CDR2 FNYEAQ. The CDR3 is CASSPSGVRVTQYF. The CDR3 DNA reads as TGTGCCAGCAGCCCAAGTGGGGTTCGGGTGACCCAGTACTTC.

The rearrangement links TRBV13 to TRBJ1-2, with 10 bases fitting TRBD1. Germline values: CDR1 PRHDT, CDR2 FYEKMQ (reference sequence). CDR3 length: 14 residues. The junction had 7 bases not matched to a gene; V was cut back by 5 bases and J by 7 bases. The CDR3 protein is CASSATGTGVGYTF. The CDR3 nucleotides read TGTGCCAGCAGCGCAACCGGGACAGGGGTTGGCTACACCTTC.

J is TRBJ1-4 and V is TRBV11-2; 8 nucleotides match TRBD1. The junction had 11 bases not matched to a gene; V was cut back by 1 base and J by 4 bases. The CDR3 sequence is 18 residues long. Germline V gene sequence: CDR1 SGHAT, CDR2 FQNNGV. CDR3 in DNA: TGTGCCAGCAGCTTAGGCGCGAATACAGGGGGGGATAATGAAAAACTGTTTTTT. Translated: CASSLGANTGGDNEKLFF. Full variable domain (outside the CDR3, taken from reference TRBV11-2 and TRBJ1-4): EAGVAQSPRYKIIEKRQSVAFWCNPISGHATLYWYQQILGQGPKLLIQFQNNGVVDDSQLPKDRFSAERLKGVDSTLKIQPAKLEDSAVYLCASSLGANTGGDNEKLFFGSGTQLSVL.

The rearrangement joins TRBV7-9 to TRBJ2-1; D not certain. This CDR3 is built from 16 residues. Germline V CDR1 and CDR2: SEHNR, FQNEAQ (reference sequence). Trimming took off 7 bases at V and 3 bases at J, with 19 bases between the two ends. The CDR3 DNA sequence: TGTGCCAGCATCCACAGAACACCTGACCGCTACAATGAGCAGTTCTTC. Its protein product is CASIHRTPDRYNEQFF.

J is TRBJ1-5 and V is TRBV19; D is possibly TRBD1 (5 bases). This CDR3 is built from 13 residues. From germline, CDR1 is LNHDA and CDR2 SQIVND (reference sequence). Trimming pared 8 bases from V and 1 base from J, leaving 9 bases between. Here the CDR3 reads CASQGNSNQPQHF. The CDR3 nucleotides read TGTGCCAGTCAGGGAAACAGCAATCAGCCCCAGCATTTT.

This clone appeared a single time. This chain links TRBV25-1 with TRBJ2-7; no definite D call. Per germline, CDR1 MGHDK and CDR2 SYGVNS. The germline V and J ends were trimmed by 8 bases and 1 base, with 6 bases remaining between them. The CDR3 consists of 11 residues. CDR3 loop: CASRFSYEQYF. In DNA form, the CDR3 reads TGTGCCAGCCGTTTTTCCTACGAGCAGTACTTC.

The chain couples TRBV5-4 to TRBJ2-5; D may be TRBD2 (6 bases). The CDR3 runs to 13 residues. CDR1 is SGHNT and CDR2 is YYREEE in the germline V gene (reference sequence). The V end lost 0 bases, the J end lost 5 bases, and 8 bases lay between the germline ends. The DNA for the CDR3 is TGTGCCAGCAGCTTGGTTGCGGGGGAGACCCAGTACTTC. It codes for CASSLVAGETQYF.

V and J are TRBV6-5 and TRBJ1-5, with TRBD1 identical over 7 bases. The germline V gene has CDR1 MNHEY and CDR2 SVGAGI. CDR3 length equals 14 residues. The J segment lost 6 bases and the V segment lost 4 bases, leaving 6 bases of the junction unmatched. In DNA, the CDR3 is TGTGCCAGCAGTTGGGACAGACGGGGTCAGCCCCAGCATTTT. It translates to CASSWDRRGQPQHF.

Only one count was recorded for this clone. The chain uses TRBV7-9 and TRBJ2-2, with 9 positions matching TRBD1. CDR3 length: 15 residues. Germline V CDR1 and CDR2: SEHNR, FQNEAQ (reference sequence). Trimming removed 4 bases from V and 5 bases from J; junction bases left unmatched: 5. CDR3 in amino acids: CASSSRTGETGELFF. CDR3 in DNA: TGTGCCAGCAGCTCCCGGACAGGGGAAACCGGGGAGCTGTTTTTT. The full variable domain, with the rest looked up from reference TRBV7-9 and TRBJ2-2, is DTGVSQNPRHKITKRGQNVTFRCDPISEHNRLYWYRQTLGQGPEFLTYFQNEAQLEKSRLLSDRFSAERPKGSFSTLEIQRTEQGDSAMYLCASSSRTGETGELFFGEGSRLTVL.

The gene calls are TRBV27 and TRBJ1-1; the match to TRBD1 covers 8 bases. CDR3 size: 15 residues. Germline trimming cut 4 bases from V and 0 bases from J; bases unmatched to any gene: 4. From germline, CDR1 is MNHEY and CDR2 SMNVEV (reference sequence). CDR3 sequence reads: CASSSWTGMNTEAFF. The CDR3 DNA sequence: TGTGCCAGCAGTTCCTGGACAGGGATGAACACTGAAGCTTTCTTT.

V usage is TRBV7-3 and J usage is TRBJ2-1; D possibly corresponds to TRBD2 (5 bases). The ends were cut back, 5 bases at V and 4 bases at J, with 12 bases in the middle. Germline V gives CDR1 SGHTA, CDR2 FQGTGA. CDR3 length: 14 residues. The CDR3 nucleotides are TGTGCCAGCAGCGCCTCACTAGGTTACAATGAGCAGTTCTTC. It codes for CASSASLGYNEQFF. The full variable domain, its missing parts supplied by reference TRBV7-3 and TRBJ2-1, is GAGVSQTPSNKVTEKGKYVELRCDPISGHTALYWYRQSLGQGPEFLIYFQGTGAADDSGLPNDRFFAVRPEGSVSTLKIQRTERGDSAVYLCASSASLGYNEQFFGPGTRLTVL.

The V gene is TRBV27, the J gene TRBJ1-3; the D gene is possibly TRBD1 (5 bases). Between the trimmed V and J ends, which lost 5 bases and 0 bases, there was a span of 11 bases. The germline V gene encodes CDR1 MNHEY and CDR2 SMNVEV (reference sequence). The CDR3 extends over 15 amino acids. The CDR3 sequence: CASSEGLYSGNTIYF. CDR3 nucleotide sequence: TGTGCCAGCAGTGAGGGGCTATACTCTGGAAACACCATATATTTT.

V is TRBV9 and J is TRBJ2-4; D possibly corresponds to TRBD1 (5 bases). Germline V lookup: CDR1 SGDLS, CDR2 YYNGEE. The CDR3 is 13 amino acids. Trimming removed 4 bases from V and 5 bases from J, with 10 bases in between. The CDR3 loop is CASSTGAENIQYF. CDR3 sequence (DNA): TGTGCCAGCAGCACTGGGGCCGAAAACATTCAGTACTTC.

This chain uses TRBV4-3 with TRBJ2-7; 9 bases match TRBD1. The CDR3 is 14 amino acids. After removal of 5 bases from V and 3 bases from J, the junction contained 5 bases not matched to a gene. CDR1 is LGHNA, CDR2 YSLEER, per germline. CDR3 sequence: CASSTGTGYYEQYF. For the CDR3, the DNA is TGCGCCAGCAGCACCGGGACAGGGTACTACGAGCAGTACTTC.

This chain joins TRBV11-2 and TRBJ2-1; D may be TRBD1 or TRBD2 (5 bases each). Germline CDR1 is SGHAT and CDR2 is FQNNGV. V was pared by 1 base and J by 8 bases, with 12 bases between. This CDR3 has 14 residues. CDR3 sequence: CASSLGASRDEQFF. For the CDR3, the DNA is TGTGCCAGCAGCTTAGGGGCTAGCAGGGATGAGCAGTTCTTC.

The genes are TRBV27 and TRBJ2-7, with TRBD1 matching over 7 bases. V shed 6 bases and J 2 bases; nucleotides not matched to a gene: 7. The CDR3 has 14 amino acids. The germline V gene has CDR1 MNHEY and CDR2 SMNVEV (reference sequence). CDR3 sequence (DNA): TGTGCCAGCAGACCACAGGGGCTAGCCTACGAGCAGTACTTC. This codes for CASRPQGLAYEQYF.